The 6 T cell receptor beta chains in this list originate from one sample, sequenced in a study of metastatic and nonmetastatic thyroid tumors. None of the patients had undergone any treatment ahead of thyroid surgery. TCRdb recomputed clones from the PCR reads via MiXCR. The sample lists some 25,000 clones, around 14% seen once, with about 3.6% in the top ten. Material: blood. Source of these receptors: a female donor with papillary thyroid cancer or a benign thyroid nodule (not recorded which). Some clones in this sample may be carry-over from other donors' samples.

Turning to this clone: This may come from a read error, since a much larger clone is one base off. V usage is TRBV5-6 and J usage is TRBJ2-7, with no clear D. Germline CDR1 is SGHDT and CDR2 is YYEEEE. Trimming stripped 2 bases from V and 6 bases from J, with 6 bases between. The CDR3 is 11 amino acids. CDR3 bases: TGTGCCAGCAGCTTTGGCGTCGAGCAGTACTTC. As protein: CASSFGVEQYF.

This clone came up many times. A read error may produce the germline difference seen at one junction end. The V gene is TRBV2, the J gene TRBJ2-1; no reliable D call. The germline V gene encodes CDR1 SNHLY and CDR2 FYNNEI. The CDR3 is 12 amino acids. The CDR3 nucleotides are TGTGCCAGCACGCCCTATAATAATGGGCAGTTCTTC. It codes for CASTPYNNGQFF.

This clone was counted many times. The chain employs TRBV5-5 and TRBJ2-3; D unclear. CDR3 size: 13 residues. The germline V gene has CDR1 SGHKS and CDR2 YYEKEE (reference sequence). With 4 bases removed from V and 3 bases from J, the gap between germline ends came to 9 bases. Here the CDR3 reads CASSRLITDTQYF. The DNA of the CDR3 is TGTGCCAGCAGCCGACTGATTACAGATACGCAGTATTTT.

This clone has more than one count but fewer than ten. CDR3 in DNA: TGTGCCAGCAGCTTAGTGGGACGGGAAGCTTTCTTT. As protein: CASSLVGREAFF. This chain connects TRBV7-6 to TRBJ1-1, with a possible D match to TRBD1 (5 bases). CDR3 length equals 12 residues. Deletions cut 1 base from V and 8 bases from J, with 8 bases between. Germline values: CDR1 SGHVS, CDR2 FNYEAQ.

V and J are TRBV19 and TRBJ1-2, with 11 positions matching TRBD1. From germline, CDR1 is LNHDA and CDR2 SQIVND (reference sequence). CDR3 length: 14 amino acids. The CDR3 protein is CALKGQGENYGYTF. In DNA form, the CDR3 reads TGTGCACTCAAGGGACAGGGGGAAAACTATGGCTACACCTTC.

The chain combines TRBV3-1 with TRBJ2-2; 9 nucleotides match TRBD1. Germline CDR1 is LGHDT and CDR2 is YNNKEL (reference sequence). CDR3 size: 15 residues. After removal of 1 base from V and 3 bases from J, the junction contained 0 bases not matched to a gene. DNA of the CDR3: TGTGCCAGCAGCCAAGGGGACAGGGACACCGGGGAGCTGTTTTTT. Translation: CASSQGDRDTGELFF.